The sequence of this T cell receptor (beta chain) was determined in a study of prognosis after radiotherapy for stage I lung cancer. Study background: Metastases at distant sites emerged in several patients after radiotherapy, at a median of 7 months, whereas about 15 showed no significant progression.

The TCR beta CDR3 region was amplified from genomic DNA, with two rounds of multiplex PCR being used for the amplification. First-round PCR, the initial amplification, used primers specific to each TRBV and TRBJ gene. In TCRdb, the multiplex PCR reads were re-called with MiXCR into one record per CDR3 protein. The profile shows about 36,000 distinct CDR3 sequences, less than 35% of them singletons. V lost 7 bases to trimming and J lost 0 bases, with 22 bases between them. Germline CDR1 is MRHNA and CDR2 is SNTAGT. The CDR3 consists of 18 residues. All patients were node-negative on CT and PET/CT, without prior chemotherapy, radiotherapy or other malignancies. With two time points in the design, 6 to 7.5 milliliters of peripheral blood were drawn at each one. As to this clonotype: It is likely a read error: a sequence one base away is far more abundant.

This clonotype was sampled from a donor aged 50 or older with non-small cell lung cancer. The sequencing here drew on PBMCs, taken before or after stereotactic body radiation therapy (not recorded which). The chain couples TRBV6-4 to TRBJ1-3, with D tentatively TRBD1 (6 bases). The CDR3 sequence: CASTKGGGCSLSGNTIYF. In DNA form, the CDR3 reads TGTGCCAGCACCAAAGGGGGGGGATGCAGCCTCTCTGGAAACACCATATATTTT.